The rows below give T cell receptor beta chains drawn from one sample of a study of blood T cell repertoires in COVID-19. Profiling relied on immunoSEQ multiplex PCR, and the TCRdb table lists in-frame clones only, not all of them. The sample comprises roughly 230,000 clones, 65% to 90% of which are singletons, and approximately 7% rests with the top ten. Sequencing was carried out using peripheral blood. Every receptor here comes from a woman between 45 and 65 years old with acute or convalescent COVID-19. The CDR3 runs from the conserved cysteine through the conserved F or W.

V gene	J gene	CDR3 protein
TRBV19	TRBJ1-5	CASSMGQLGNQPQHF
TRBV30	TRBJ2-7	CAWEDSYEQYF
TRBV28	TRBJ1-1	CATQGRYEAFF
TRBV7-3	TRBJ2-1	CASSTGTGANEQFF
TRBV28	TRBJ1-2	CASRGHDGQSYGYTF
TRBV6-1	TRBJ2-1	CASSGPGQGSYNEQFF
TRBV5-1	TRBJ1-6	CASSLASDNSPLHF
TRBV29-1	TRBJ1-1	CSAEISGTEAFF
TRBV6-5	TRBJ2-7	CASSLSGQGLYEQYF
TRBV5-1	TRBJ1-4	CASSTRDSEKLFF
TRBV5-5	TRBJ1-1	CASSRNRDREAFF
TRBV7-2	TRBJ2-7	CASSLASVLEEQYF
TRBV11-2	TRBJ1-2	CASSLVGNYGYTF
TRBV19	TRBJ2-1	CASSKQGSYNEQFF
TRBV5-6	TRBJ1-4	CASSRTARGTNEKLFF
TRBV5-1	TRBJ2-7	CASSLGQGGYEQYF
TRBV28	TRBJ2-5	CASSKWGTETQYF
TRBV7-2	TRBJ2-3	CASSPRGQGYSDTQYF
TRBV11-2	TRBJ2-1	CASSLDGTRSNEQFF
TRBV5-1	TRBJ1-1	CASSSARGNTEAFF
TRBV18	TRBJ2-7	CASSRGTRLDSYEQYF
TRBV11-2	TRBJ1-1	CASSLAVDREAFF
TRBV18	TRBJ2-7	CASSPPAGPPYEQYF
TRBV5-6	TRBJ1-4	CASSLKTVNEKLFF